This T cell receptor beta chain was retrieved from a study of T cell responses to AZD1222 COVID-19 vaccine (dated by TCRdb to the early 2020s). Notes on the research overall: AZD1222 recipients with second doses at about 4 weeks or about 12 weeks were pooled, because spike-specific TCR depth and breadth did not differ between schedules. Trial participants were enrolled by age into subgroups of 18-55, 56-69 and 70-plus years, and about 150, 27 and 61 TCR-sequenced participants, respectively, were included in these subgroups. A total of 230 to 250 trial participants underwent TCR sequencing, of whom some 200 had received two doses of AZD1222 and some 25 had received two doses of the MenACWY control vaccine. The investigation overall reported the following: Because no samples from the day 14 peak response were available, repertoires could be characterized only after the peak T cell response. Vaccine-associated CD4 TCRs spanned the whole spike protein, with dominant responses in regions 160-218 and 743-854. A significant rise in spike-specific TCR breadth and depth was observed after two AZD1222 doses relative to day 0 and relative to MenACWY recipients. Participants were mostly white British and included more females than males, and it was suggested by the authors that clonal diversity may have been underestimated. Conclusions about previously exposed vaccinees were limited because only six AZD1222 recipients were SARS-CoV-2 seropositive at baseline. In the small 56-69-year group, the increase in depth fell short of significance, most likely because of low power. Epitopes outside the regions mutated in the B.1.351 and B.1.1.7 variants were reportedly recognized by nearly half of the unique spike-specific TCRs.

Note on this clone: This clone's antigen is unknown. No base qualities exist here, and no much larger clone lies one base off it.

The CDR3 regions of human TCRbeta chains were analyzed by immunosequencing. The authors' analysis ran thus. TCRs in the repertoires were matched against a reference library of SARS-CoV-2-specific TCRs that had been generated with the MIRA antigen-specificity platform. Breadth meant the fraction of unique TCRs that were SARS-CoV-2-associated, whereas depth meant the fraction of total T cells that were SARS-CoV-2-associated. Using the MIRA data, every spike-specific TCR was mapped to the spike region that the TCR reacted to and assigned to either a CD4 or a CD8 class. Log10-transformed breadth and depth values were compared by one-way ANOVA with Sidak's multiple comparisons tests. The table was pulled from immuneACCESS by TCRdb, which kept in-frame rearrangements only. Such tables lose some clones; where checked, under half of the loss comes from unresolved V genes, and the rest has no known cause. That table is the source of V, J and clone size, and D and trimming were worked out from the DNA. The sample table contains about 160,000 clones; only one count was recorded for around 93% of them. About 4.5% of the sample belongs to the ten largest clones.

CDR1 and CDR2 were assigned from the germline V gene as MDHEN and SYDVKM. The CDR3, from cysteine to phenylalanine, totals 17 residues. Left in the record is the CDR3 DNA by itself, 51 bases read in frame from the first base. V is pruned by 4 bases and J by 3 bases, leaving 7 bases of the junction without a gene match. The label giving this sample's time point can be read as: baseline before first vaccination. Vaccinee samples were obtained from the UK trials COV001 and COV002, which included a single-blind randomized controlled phase 2/3 trial of AZD1222 (ChAdOx1 nCoV-19) in healthy adults. Trial participant PBMC samples were collected at day 0 and day 28 after the second dose for TCRbeta chain sequencing.

The receptor's source is an adult in good health. Sequenced material: peripheral blood, taken on day 0 of AZD1222 vaccination. Recombination joined TRBV28 with TRBJ2-1; TRBD2 aligns with 12 central bases. Read as DNA, the sequence is TGTGCCAGCAGTTCCCCTACTAGCGGGAGGTACTACAATGAGCAGTTCTTC. Protein translation: CASSSPTSGRYYNEQFF.